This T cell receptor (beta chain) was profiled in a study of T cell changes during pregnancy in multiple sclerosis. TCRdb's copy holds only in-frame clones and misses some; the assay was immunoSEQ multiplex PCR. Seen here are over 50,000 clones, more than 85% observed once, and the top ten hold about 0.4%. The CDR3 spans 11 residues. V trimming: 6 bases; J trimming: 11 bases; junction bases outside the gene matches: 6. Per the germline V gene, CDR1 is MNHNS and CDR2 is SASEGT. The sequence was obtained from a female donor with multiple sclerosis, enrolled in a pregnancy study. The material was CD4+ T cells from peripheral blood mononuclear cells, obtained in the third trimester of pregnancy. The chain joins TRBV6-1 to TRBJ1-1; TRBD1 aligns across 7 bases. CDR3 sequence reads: CASRKGAGAFF. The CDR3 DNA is TGTGCCAGCAGGAAGGGGGCTGGGGCTTTCTTT.